This T cell receptor (beta chain) was sequenced for a study of cytomegalovirus exposure and HLA in healthy donors. This PCR relied on a set of 60 Vbeta primers and 13 Jbeta primers. Here immunoSEQ multiplex PCR was the method, and the copy in TCRdb shows in-frame clones only, minus some. The data show about 140,000 clones, about 80% seen once. Whole-study findings and limits: Roughly 170 TCR beta chains were listed as cytomegalovirus-associated. HLA allele associations emerged for around 16,000 TCR beta sequences in a later analysis, at 0.05 false discovery rate. The records held CMV serostatus as the only immune exposure information. An apparent linkage of common viral pathogens to several of the most significant clusters emerged in a later analysis.

Concerning this clone itself: The target antigen is unknown.

This CDR3 contains 15 residues. Germline V CDR1 and CDR2: SGHTA, FQGNSA. V dropped 1 base and J dropped 5 bases, with 14 bases sitting between them. Specimen: PBMCs. The receptor was isolated from a man aged 30 to 45 in good health and CMV-seropositive. The chain couples TRBV7-2 to TRBJ1-1; D unresolved. Here the CDR3 DNA reads TGTGCCAGCAGCTTAGGCGCCTCTGAGGGAACTGAAGCTTTCTTT. It specifies CASSLGASEGTEAFF. Full variable domain (missing parts from reference TRBV7-2 and TRBJ1-1): GAGVSQSPSNKVTEKGKDVELRCDPISGHTALYWYRQSLGQGLEFLIYFQGNSAPDKSGLPSDRFSAERTGGSVSTLTIQRTQQEDSAVYLCASSLGASEGTEAFFGQGTRLTVV.